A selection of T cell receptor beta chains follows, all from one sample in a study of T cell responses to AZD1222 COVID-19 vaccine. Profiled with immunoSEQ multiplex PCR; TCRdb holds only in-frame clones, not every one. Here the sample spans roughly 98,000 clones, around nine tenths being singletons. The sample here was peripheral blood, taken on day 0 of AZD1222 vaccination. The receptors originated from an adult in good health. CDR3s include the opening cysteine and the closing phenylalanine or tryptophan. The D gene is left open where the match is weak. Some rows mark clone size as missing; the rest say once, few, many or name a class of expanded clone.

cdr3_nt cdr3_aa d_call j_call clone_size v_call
TGTGCCCTAGGGAGGGGGCTTTGGGATACGCAGTATTTT CALGRGLWDTQYF . TRBJ2-3 . TRBV7-2
TGTGCCAGTAGTATATCTGGGGGAAGCAATCAGCCCCAGCATTTT CASSISGGSNQPQHF . TRBJ1-5 . TRBV19
TGTGCCTGGAGTGCCGGGACAGGTGGGGGCTACACCTTC CAWSAGTGGGYTF TRBD1 TRBJ1-2 . TRBV30
TGTGCCACCAGGGACCCAAGCGGGCGATTTGGGCCCCAGCATTTT CATRDPSGRFGPQHF . TRBJ1-5 . TRBV19
TGTGCCAGCAGCTTAATGGTAGGACAGGGAAGGACTGAAGCTTTCTTT CASSLMVGQGRTEAFF TRBD1 TRBJ1-1 . TRBV7-9
TGTGCCATCAGTGATGCGTACTCTGGAAACACCATATATTTT CAISDAYSGNTIYF . TRBJ1-3 . TRBV10-3
TGTGCCAGCAGCTTGTCAGAATTGAACACTGAAGCTTTCTTT CASSLSELNTEAFF . TRBJ1-1 once TRBV5-5
TGTGCCAGCAGCTTTTCTGGTGGGGCAGGAGAGTTCCAGCATTTT CASSFSGGAGEFQHF . TRBJ1-5 . TRBV7-2
TGTGCCAGCTGGGACGGCCTCTCTGGAAACACCATATATTTT CASWDGLSGNTIYF . TRBJ1-3 . TRBV19
TGCGCCAGCAGCTGGGGGACATCTAACTATGGCTACACCTTC CASSWGTSNYGYTF . TRBJ1-2 . TRBV5-1
TGTGCCAGCAGCCCCTACCCTAAAGAGACCCAGTACTTC CASSPYPKETQYF . TRBJ2-5 . TRBV3-1/TRBV3-2
TGTGCCAGCAATAGACCAAGGACTGAAGCTTTCTTT CASNRPRTEAFF . TRBJ1-1 . TRBV6-5
TGTGCCAGCAGTGAAGAGCCAGGGGCCTTCTATGGCTACACCTTC CASSEEPGAFYGYTF . TRBJ1-2 . TRBV25-1
TGTGCCAGCAGGGGGGAGACTGAAGCTTTCTTT CASRGETEAFF . TRBJ1-1 . TRBV6-4
TGTGCCATCAGCCCCCGTGGATACGAGCAGTACTTC CAISPRGYEQYF . TRBJ2-7 . TRBV10-3
TGTGCCACCAGCAGCACCGGGCCAAGCTATGGCTACACCTTC CATSSTGPSYGYTF . TRBJ1-2 . TRBV15
TGTGCCAGCAGCTTGTACGGCGATGGGGCCCAGTACTTC CASSLYGDGAQYF . TRBJ2-5 . TRBV7-6
TGCGCCAGCAGCCCGACAGGGGTGAACACTGAAGCTTTCTTT CASSPTGVNTEAFF TRBD1 TRBJ1-1 . TRBV5-1
TGTGCCACCAGTCCAGCGGGGGGCGGGGGAGATACGCAGTATTTT CATSPAGGGGDTQYF TRBD2 TRBJ2-3 once TRBV24-1
TGTGCCTGGAGTAAACATGACTGGGGGCGAGAGCCCCAGCATTTT CAWSKHDWGREPQHF . TRBJ1-5 few TRBV30
TGTGCCAGTAGCCCGGGGTTCAGGGAGACCCAGTACTTC CASSPGFRETQYF . TRBJ2-5 . TRBV19
TGTGCCAGCAGCCAAGATAGGACTAGCGGGAGGCGCGAGCAGTACTTC CASSQDRTSGRREQYF TRBD2 TRBJ2-7 . TRBV14
TGTGCCAGCAGCCAGGGCGCCCTGCGGCGGACCCAGTACTTC CASSQGALRRTQYF . TRBJ2-5 . TRBV3-1/TRBV3-2
TGTGCCAGTAGTAGGGAGGACAGGGGACCCATTCGCTCTGGGGCCAACGTCCTGACTTTC CASSREDRGPIRSGANVLTF TRBD1 TRBJ2-6 . TRBV19
TGTGCCAGTAGTAGGGACCGGGACAGGGCCTACGAGCAGTACTTC CASSRDRDRAYEQYF TRBD1 TRBJ2-7 . TRBV19
TGCAGCGTTGAAGATCTGGCGGGGGGATACAATGAGCAGTTCTTC CSVEDLAGGYNEQFF TRBD2 TRBJ2-1 . TRBV29-1
TGTGCCAGCAGTTTAGGGCAGGCTGCTTCACCCCTCCACTTT CASSLGQAASPLHF . TRBJ1-6 . TRBV27
TGCGCCAGCAGCGATCCTAATTCACCCCTCCACTTT CASSDPNSPLHF . TRBJ1-6 once TRBV5-1
TGCGCCAGCAGCTCCCTCGGCCGGGGCAGCGGAGCTGAAGCTTTCTTT CASSSLGRGSGAEAFF . TRBJ1-1 . TRBV4-1
TGTGCCAGCAGTCCTCCGCTCGTCATGGCTGGAAACACCATATATTTT CASSPPLVMAGNTIYF . TRBJ1-3 . TRBV6-6
TGCAGCGTTCTCCCCGGGGATACGCAGTATTTT CSVLPGDTQYF . TRBJ2-3 . TRBV29-1
TGTGCCAGCAGTGAAGTCAGGGGCAGCAATCAGCCCCAGCATTTT CASSEVRGSNQPQHF . TRBJ1-5 once TRBV6-1
TGTGCCAGCAGCCTAAACCTTTTGAACACTGAAGCTTTCTTT CASSLNLLNTEAFF . TRBJ1-1 . TRBV14
TGTGCCATCAGTGAGCGGGCACAGGGGGTATATGGCTACACCTTC CAISERAQGVYGYTF TRBD1 TRBJ1-2 . TRBV10-3
TGTGCCAGTAGTACTTCGGGGCGGACTAATTCACCCCTCCACTTT CASSTSGRTNSPLHF . TRBJ1-6 . TRBV19